This TCR beta chain is from a study of tumor-infiltrating lymphocytes in primary liver carcinoma (TCRdb year 2017). Background on the whole study: Between late 2015 and 2016, five patients in China with histopathologically diagnosed primary liver carcinoma had surgical resection. Each sample produced roughly 3.65 to 7.13 million productive TCRbeta reads, and read depth showed no significant difference between tissue types. A total of about 35 specimens from 5 patients, comprising approximately 25 tumor regions, 5 adjacent noncancerous liver tissues and 5 peripheral blood samples, were covered by TCRbeta repertoire sequencing. The five patients had tumors of stage T1-T3 N0M0, with maximum diameters ranging from roughly 4 to 11 cm. Reproducibility between technical replicate repertoires was high, with correlation coefficients above 0.98 and mean shared-clone rates approximately 0.9. Hepatocellular carcinoma (four) or combined HCC and intrahepatic cholangiocarcinoma (one) was present in the five patients, who were three men and two women aged 30 to 69 years. TCRbeta repertoire sequencing, expression microarrays and whole-exome sequencing were combined in the study across five regions of each liver tumor, with adjacent normal tissue and blood also included. Study-level results and caveats: Since the samples were bulk and unsorted, there was no way to compare CD4+ and CD8+ T cell repertoires. Because sequencing covered only the TCR beta chain and unpaired alpha chains were not captured, true repertoire diversity is likely underestimated. The study included only five patients, and the authors note findings should be validated in a larger study. Consistent with antigen-driven expansion, pairs of tumor regions showed higher repertoire overlap (mean about 35%) than either tumor-adjacent pairs (about 17%) or tumor-blood pairs (roughly 14%). Compared with blood, tumors had a significantly larger share of the repertoire taken up by the top 250 clones (p = 0.039).

To note about this clonotype: Its antigen remains unidentified. The junction departs from the called germline gene at one end, perhaps through a read error.

CDR1 is given as LGHNA and CDR2 as YNFKEQ, both from the germline V gene. The CDR3, cysteine through phenylalanine, is 16 amino acids long. The DNA shown is the 48-base CDR3, in frame from base 1. Starting from around 520 ng total RNA, TCRbeta-specific cDNA was produced by reverse transcription with a constant-region primer and ProtoScript II reverse transcriptase. TCRbeta libraries were built with three nested multiplex PCR rounds, a slightly modified ARM-PCR procedure. Each of the first two PCR rounds ran for about 10 cycles and used multiplex TRBV1-TRBV30 forward primers together with a Cbeta reverse primer. Sample barcodes and Illumina adapters were attached in a final 25-cycle PCR using Deep VentR polymerase. Before sequencing, amplicons of 200-500 bp were gel-purified using a QIAquick gel extraction kit. The TCRbeta amplicons were sequenced with 250-bp paired-end reads on an Illumina HiSeq 2500. As for the authors' bioinformatics: To recover full CDR3 sequences, reads were quality-trimmed using Trimmomatic v0.33 and paired reads were then merged using FLASH v1.2.11. MiGEC v1.2.1b assigned V, D and J germline segments to the rearranged TCRbeta sequences. Clonotype statistics and Shannon-Wiener diversity indices were calculated with VDJtools v1.0.0. To cut down on sampling bias, every analysis after diversity analysis relied on just the 250 most abundant clonotypes from each sample. TCRdb took the public reads, trimmed them with fastp at Q25, ran MiXCR for clone calling and kept in-frame beta chains. Every entry covers one CDR3 protein and lists the most common genes and DNA from its rows. TCRdb assigned the V and J calls; the authors' analysis was not used. The sample table records hundreds of thousands of distinct CDR3 sequences; 50% to 70% of these occur just once. Together, the top ten hold roughly 9% of the sample.

Blood RNA was extracted from unsorted whole blood using TRIzol reagent, and germline DNA was obtained with the DNeasy Blood & Tissue kit. Patients had chronic HBV infection and were treatment-naive at sampling. Before surgery, roughly 4.2 milliliters of peripheral blood were drawn into K2EDTA tubes. The sample was peripheral blood. The chain is assembled from TRBV4-2 and TRBJ2-5; 6 matching bases give a weak D call of TRBD2. This clonotype was sampled from a man aged 35-49 years with primary liver carcinoma and hepatitis B virus infection. Here is the DNA: TGTGCCAGCAGCCAAGATAGGGCTAGCGAGAGTGAGACCCAATACTTC. This encodes CASSQDRASESETQYF.